This TCR beta chain comes out of a study of blood T cell repertoires in COVID-19. Study-level background: Acute and convalescent COVID-19 specimens originated in the United States, Italy and Spain. PBMCs, B-cell-depleted T cells, or T cells provided the cDNA or gDNA that made up the material.

This CDR3 spans 14 amino acids. Germline CDR1 is LNHDA and CDR2 is SQIVND (reference sequence). Trimming took 7 bases from V and 4 from J; bases not matched to a gene: 6. Under the authors' procedure: Nucleated cell counts were estimated from reference gene primer amplification. Assay: immunoSEQ multiplex PCR; the TCRdb copy retains only in-frame clones and omits some. V and J calls and clone size are as listed in that table; D and trimming were resolved from the DNA. The profile shows approximately 54,000 clones, 90% to 95% of them singletons. Material for sequencing was peripheral blood. V usage is TRBV19 and J usage is TRBJ2-1; 8 positions match TRBD1. This clonotype originated in a man between 50 and 59 years old with acute or convalescent COVID-19. CDR3 region: CASTRTGSYNEQFF. The DNA for the CDR3 is TGTGCCAGTACCCGGACAGGGTCATACAATGAGCAGTTCTTC.